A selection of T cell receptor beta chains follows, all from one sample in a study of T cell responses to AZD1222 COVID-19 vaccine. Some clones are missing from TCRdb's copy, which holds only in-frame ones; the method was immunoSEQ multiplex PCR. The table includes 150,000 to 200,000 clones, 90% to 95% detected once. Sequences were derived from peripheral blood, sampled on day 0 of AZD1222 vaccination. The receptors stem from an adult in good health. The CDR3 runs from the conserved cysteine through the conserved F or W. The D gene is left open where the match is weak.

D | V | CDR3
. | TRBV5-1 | CASSSQGFSGANVLTF
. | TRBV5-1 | CASSSWSNEKLFF
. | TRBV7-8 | CASSLRGVLYQETQYF
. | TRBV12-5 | CASALDNPREQYF
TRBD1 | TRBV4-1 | CASSRTGVGEKLFF
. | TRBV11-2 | CASRPGENTEAFF
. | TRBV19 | CASSYTGGAYNEQFF
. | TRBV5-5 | CASSLRQTNEKLFF
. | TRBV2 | CASSERGPGYTF
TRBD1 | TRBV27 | CASSLRQGPNYEQYF
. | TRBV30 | CAWSVLPGNYEQYF
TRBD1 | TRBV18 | CASSPGTAYSNQPQHF
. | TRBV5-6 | CASSFSVFNEQFF
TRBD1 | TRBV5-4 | CATGQGIATNEKLFF
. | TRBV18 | CASSPLGQTGTIYQPQHF
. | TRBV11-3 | CASSLEERGTEAFF
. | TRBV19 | CASSPGTTYEQYF
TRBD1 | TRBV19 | CASSIRTGVYNSPLHF
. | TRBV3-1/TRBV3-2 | CASSRLQGGGRNYGYTF
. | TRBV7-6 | CASSLEGNYGYTF
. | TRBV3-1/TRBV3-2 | CASSQYRQSDTDTQYF
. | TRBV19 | CASSIGHHPSTDTQYF
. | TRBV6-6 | CASSYGGYSYEQYF
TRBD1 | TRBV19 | CASRAGTGVYNEQFF
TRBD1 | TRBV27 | CASHSGRGRRNNSPLHF
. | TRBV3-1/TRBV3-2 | CASSQWDGYYGYTF
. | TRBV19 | CASSVPGPSNTEAFF
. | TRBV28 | CASSGETQYF
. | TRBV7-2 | CASSPQPYEQYF
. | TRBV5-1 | CASSLLYNEQFF
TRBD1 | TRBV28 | CASSLIVQGVAGNQPQHF
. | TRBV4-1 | CASSQEEGLPMDTQYF
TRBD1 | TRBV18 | CASSRNDRDYGYTF
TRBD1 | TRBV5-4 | CASSDDRGRGYTF
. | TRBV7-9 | CASSVGQHYGYTF
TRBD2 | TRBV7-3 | CASSSTSGTDTQYF